These 9 T cell receptor beta chains were sequenced from one sample in a study of T-cell reconstitution after alpha-beta-depleted transplantation in children. During its preparation, the TCRbeta library received unique molecular identifiers. MiXCR, run by TCRdb on the PCR reads, gives a single entry per CDR3 protein. The sample contains some 490,000 distinct CDR3 sequences, roughly an eighth of which appear only once. Here the sequenced sample was PBMCs from the stem cell graft donor, taken from the stem cell graft. The source is a human donor who donated a stem cell graft to a child with combined immunodeficiency.

In this sample, this clonotype turned up a few times. The chain has TRBV15 and TRBJ2-1; 8 bases are shared with TRBD2. The germline V gene has CDR1 LNHNV and CDR2 YYDKDF (reference sequence). J gave up 6 bases and V 0 bases, and 4 bases lay outside the gene matches. The CDR3 length is 15 residues. The CDR3 spells CATSRERGEGNEQFF. The DNA for the CDR3 is TGTGCCACCAGCAGAGAGCGGGGGGAGGGCAATGAGCAGTTCTTC.

The chain is built from TRBV6-5 and TRBJ2-2; the match to TRBD2 covers 10 bases. J gave up 4 bases and V 0 bases, and 5 bases lay outside the gene matches. The CDR3 runs to 17 residues. Germline V lookup: CDR1 MNHEY, CDR2 SVGAGI. CDR3 residues: CASSYSRASGSTGELFF. Written as DNA, the CDR3 is TGTGCCAGCAGTTACTCACGGGCTAGCGGGAGCACCGGGGAGCTGTTTTTT.

Only a few counts were recorded for this clonotype. Here the CDR3 reads CASGSILTGTATDTQYF. The CDR3 DNA is TGTGCTAGTGGTTCAATCCTCACCGGGACAGCCACAGATACGCAGTATTTT. The chain couples TRBV12-5 to TRBJ2-3, with 7 nucleotides matching TRBD1. The ends lost 4 bases at V and 2 bases at J; junction bases unmatched: 12. The germline gives CDR1 LGHNT, CDR2 FRNRAP. The CDR3 contains 17 residues.

This clonotype came up many times. V is TRBV6-2 or TRBV6-3 and J is TRBJ2-2, with a weak D call TRBD1 (6 bases). V shed 6 bases and J shed 3 bases, with 14 bases lying between them. Germline assignment: CDR1 MNHEY and CDR2 SVGEGT. This CDR3 region has 15 residues. CDR3 residues: CASSATGHYTGELFF. CDR3 in DNA: TGTGCCAGCAGCGCGACAGGACATTACACCGGGGAGCTGTTTTTT.

This clonotype was recorded many times. The chain combines TRBV12-3 or TRBV12-4 with TRBJ2-7, with D unresolved. The CDR3 has 15 residues. Trimming left V 6 bases short and J 0 bases short, with 15 bases between. The CDR3 reads CASSLGSYYSYEQYF. CDR3 DNA: TGTGCCAGCAGCCTGGGGTCTTACTACTCCTACGAGCAGTACTTC.

J is TRBJ2-1 and V is TRBV20-1; 7 bases agree with TRBD2. Germline CDR1 and CDR2: DFQATT and SNEGSKA (reference sequence). This CDR3 region has 15 residues. V dropped 0 bases and J dropped 3; count of bases not matched to a gene: 5. The CDR3 protein is CSARDPREYYNEQFF. In nucleotides, the CDR3 is TGCAGTGCTAGAGATCCGCGGGAGTACTACAATGAGCAGTTCTTC.

This clonotype was detected only a few times. The chain joins TRBV12-3 or TRBV12-4 to TRBJ2-2, with 9 bases lining up with TRBD1. The CDR3 covers 15 residues. The V segment lost 5 bases and the J segment 9 bases; nucleotides outside the gene matches: 10. CDR3 DNA: TGTGCCAGCAGTCCCCGAGACAGGGGGGGTCGGGAGCTGTTTTTT. Amino acid sequence: CASSPRDRGGRELFF.

The chain uses TRBV9 and TRBJ2-5; 12 bases line up with TRBD2. Germline V gene lookup returns CDR1 SGDLS and CDR2 YYNGEE. The CDR3 loop spans 17 amino acids. With 0 bases clipped from V and 2 bases from J, the junction kept 5 bases outside the gene matches. The CDR3 here is CASSVGLAGGPQETQYF. The DNA of the CDR3 is TGTGCCAGCAGCGTAGGGCTAGCGGGAGGGCCGCAAGAGACCCAGTACTTC.

This clonotype was seen more than once but under ten times. This chain uses TRBV11-1 with TRBJ2-6; 8 bases match TRBD1. The CDR3 is 19 residues long. Germline CDR1 and CDR2: SGHAT and FQDESV (reference sequence). Trimming cost V 3 bases and J 0 bases; bases outside gene matches: 10. The CDR3 DNA is TGTGCCAGCAGCTTCGAGGGACAGGCATTTTTCTCTGGGGCCAACGTCCTGACTTTC. Protein: CASSFEGQAFFSGANVLTF.